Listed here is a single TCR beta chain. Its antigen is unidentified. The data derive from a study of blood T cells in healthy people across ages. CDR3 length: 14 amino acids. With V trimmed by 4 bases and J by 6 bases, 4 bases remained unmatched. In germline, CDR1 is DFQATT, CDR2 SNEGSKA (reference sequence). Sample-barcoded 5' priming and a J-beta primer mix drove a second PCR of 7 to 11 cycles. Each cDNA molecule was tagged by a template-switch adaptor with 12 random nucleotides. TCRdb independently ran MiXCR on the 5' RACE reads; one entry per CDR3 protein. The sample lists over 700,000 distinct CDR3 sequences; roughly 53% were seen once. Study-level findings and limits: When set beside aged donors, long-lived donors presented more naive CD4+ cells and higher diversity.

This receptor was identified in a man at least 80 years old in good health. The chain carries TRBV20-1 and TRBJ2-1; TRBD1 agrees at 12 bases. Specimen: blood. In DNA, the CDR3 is TGCAGTGCTATGGGGACAGGGGGCTTCAATGAGCAGTTCTTC. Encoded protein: CSAMGTGGFNEQFF.